This T cell receptor beta chain comes out of a study of vaccination and CD4 T cells after COVID-19 (dated by TCRdb to between 2021 and 2024). The study in broad terms: SARS-CoV-2 positivity had been established in the convalescent patients by nasal swab PCR, and mild disease was recorded in several of these patients and severe disease in one. Six males and four females were included in the convalescent cohort, with two Hispanic individuals, seven Caucasians, two Asians and one multiracial person represented. Two doses of either the Pfizer-BioNTech BNT162b2 vaccine (n=8) or the Moderna mRNA-1273 vaccine (n=2) were administered to participants. Post-COVID blood samples were collected from convalescent patients a median of roughly 100 days after diagnosis, with a range of roughly 30 to 170 days. Post-vaccine blood samples were obtained a median of about 77 days after the second vaccine dose, with a range of roughly 12 to 250 days. Culture stimuli were overlapping spike peptide pools from SARS-CoV-2 and from the common cold coronaviruses HCoV-NL63, HCoV-OC43 and HCoV-229E. Control cultures used a CEFX viral epitope pool as positive control, an HIV-1 Nef peptide pool as negative control, or no peptide. In roughly eleven COVID-19 convalescent patients and a few infection-naive healthy vaccine recipients, the spike-specific CD4+ TCR repertoire before mRNA vaccination was compared with the repertoire after mRNA vaccination. Findings and caveats that apply to the study as a whole: In convalescent patients, nearly all vaccine-specific clones (304 of 307) were found to be mono-reactive for SARS-CoV-2 spike rather than cross-reactive with common cold coronaviruses. Although the median number of SARS-CoV-2-reactive clonotypes went up from around 19 after infection to 35 to 40 after vaccination, the increase was not significant. Relatively few convalescent patients were included in the study, and early timepoints after natural infection were not analyzed. In convalescent patients, a median around 86% of post-vaccine SARS-CoV-2-reactive clones were detected only after vaccination, and vaccine-specific priming was suggested by this finding.

The sample's treatment or condition label is to be understood as: roughly ten-day PBMC culture with coronavirus spike peptide pools or control peptides (ViraFEST assay). The ViraFEST assay was used in the study, in which antigen-specific T cells were expanded with peptide pools and expanded clonotypes were subsequently identified by TCR sequencing. The positive SARS-CoV-2 PCR tests of the convalescent patients were dated from March to December 2020, before the Alpha, Beta and Delta variants emerged in the United States. Each well held millions of PBMCs cultured with roughly 9.2 ug/ml peptide pools in IMDM containing around 5.5% human AB serum and around 10 IU/ml IL-2. On days 3 and 7, half of the culture medium was replaced with fresh IL-2-containing medium. After around 10 days of culture, CD4+ T cells were isolated by negative selection with the EasySep CD4+ T cell isolation kit. PBMCs were separated from whole blood using Ficoll-Paque Plus gradient centrifugation and then either used fresh or cryopreserved at -140C. Each culture condition was generally run in triplicate wells.

From the cysteine through the phenylalanine, the CDR3 covers 16 amino acids. The entry retains the CDR3 DNA only, 48 bases that are in frame from base 1. CDR1 and CDR2, looked up from the germline V gene, are SNHLY and FYNNEI. V is cut back by 6 bases and J by 3 bases, with 7 bases in the junction unmatched. Library preparation employed PCR. DNA from cultured CD4+ T cells was subjected to TCR sequencing with the Oncomine TCR Beta short-read assay at the Johns Hopkins FTIC core. The QIAamp micro DNA kit was used to extract genomic DNA from the cultured CD4+ T cells. Oncomine TCR Beta libraries from cultured CD4+ T cells were pooled with unique dual indexes and sequenced on an Illumina iSeq 100. The authors' pipeline ran thus. Non-productive sequences were filtered out, and CDR3s that did not start with C, did not end with F or W, or were shorter than 7 amino acids were discarded. Antigen-specific clonotypes were identified using the MANAFEST web application through comparison of peptide-stimulated wells with reference and other culture wells. An FDR below 0.05, an odds ratio above 5, and a productive frequency above 0.1% in at least two of three replicate wells were required for clones to be considered positive. A clonotype was classed as cross-reactive if the clonotype showed significant expansion both in SARS-CoV-2 spike wells and in at least one common cold coronavirus spike condition. Similarity between CDR3 sequences was evaluated in R version 3.6.1 using Levenshtein distances (stringdist) and unrooted phylogenetic trees (ape). TCRdb reprocessed the public reads (quality trimming at Q25 with fastp, clone calling with MiXCR) and kept in-frame beta chains. Each entry is one CDR3 protein sequence, shown with its most common DNA and genes. None of the V and J calls come from the authors' own analysis; TCRdb made them. The sample table contains 17,000 or so distinct CDR3 sequences; only one count was recorded for 43% of them. Under 7.5% of the sample lies in the top ten.

With regard to this clonotype: No antigen is known for it. No clone much larger than this one lies a single base away; base qualities are absent.

The TCR comes from a human donor who had recovered from COVID-19. Source: CD4+ T cells from blood, cultured in vitro, taken before SARS-CoV-2 vaccination. In this chain, TRBV2 is recombined with TRBJ1-5; TRBD1 lines up with 11 middle nucleotides. In nucleotide form, the sequence is TGTGCCAGCAGCCCGGGACAGGGGGGGAACAATCAGCCCCAGCATTTT. Translated, this is CASSPGQGGNNQPQHF. Where the CDR3 stops, the reference TRBV2 and TRBJ1-5 genes take over; the full variable domain is EPEVTQTPSHQVTQMGQEVILRCVPISNHLYFYWYRQILGQKVEFLVSFYNNEISEKSEIFDDQFSVERPDGSNFTLKIRSTKLEDSAMYFCASSPGQGGNNQPQHFGDGTRLSIL.